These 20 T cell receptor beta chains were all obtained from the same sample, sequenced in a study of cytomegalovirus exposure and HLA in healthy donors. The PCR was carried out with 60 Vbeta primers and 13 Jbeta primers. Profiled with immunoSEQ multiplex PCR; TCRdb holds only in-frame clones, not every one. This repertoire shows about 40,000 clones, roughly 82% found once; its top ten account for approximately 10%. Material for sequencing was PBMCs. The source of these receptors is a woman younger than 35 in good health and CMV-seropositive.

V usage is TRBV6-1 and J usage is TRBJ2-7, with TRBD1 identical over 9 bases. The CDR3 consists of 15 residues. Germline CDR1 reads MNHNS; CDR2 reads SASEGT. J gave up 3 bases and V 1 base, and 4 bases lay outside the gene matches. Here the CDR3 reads CASSEGETGGYEQYF. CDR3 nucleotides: TGTGCCAGCAGTGAAGGAGAGACAGGGGGCTACGAGCAGTACTTC.

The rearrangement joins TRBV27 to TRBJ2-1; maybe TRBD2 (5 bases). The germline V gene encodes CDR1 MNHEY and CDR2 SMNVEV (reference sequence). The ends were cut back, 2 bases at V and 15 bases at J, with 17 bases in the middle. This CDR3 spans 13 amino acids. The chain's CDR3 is CASSLGLEGALFF. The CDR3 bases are TGTGCCAGCAGTTTAGGGTTAGAGGGAGCCCTGTTCTTC.

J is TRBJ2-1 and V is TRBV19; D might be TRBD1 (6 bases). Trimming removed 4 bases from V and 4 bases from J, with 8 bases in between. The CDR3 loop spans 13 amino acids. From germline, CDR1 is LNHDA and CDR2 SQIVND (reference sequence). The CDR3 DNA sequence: TGTGCCAGTAGTACCACAGGGTACAATGAGCAGTTCTTC. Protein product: CASSTTGYNEQFF.

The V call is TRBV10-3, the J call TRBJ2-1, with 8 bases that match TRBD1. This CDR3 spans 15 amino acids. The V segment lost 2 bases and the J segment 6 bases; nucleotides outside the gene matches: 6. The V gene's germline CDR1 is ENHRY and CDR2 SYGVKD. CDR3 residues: CAISEGQGDSNEQFF. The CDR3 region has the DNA TGTGCCATCAGTGAGGGACAGGGTGATTCCAATGAGCAGTTCTTC.

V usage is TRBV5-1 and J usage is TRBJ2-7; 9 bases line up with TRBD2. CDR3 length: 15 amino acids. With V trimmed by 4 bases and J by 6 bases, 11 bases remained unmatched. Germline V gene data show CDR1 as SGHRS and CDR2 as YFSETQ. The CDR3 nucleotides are TGCGCCAGCAGCCCGGGACTAGCCGGAGTTTCCGAGCAGTACTTC. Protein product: CASSPGLAGVSEQYF.

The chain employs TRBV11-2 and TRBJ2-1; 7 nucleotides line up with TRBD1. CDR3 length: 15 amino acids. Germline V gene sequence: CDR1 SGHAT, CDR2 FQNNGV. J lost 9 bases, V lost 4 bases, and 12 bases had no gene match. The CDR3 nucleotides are TGTGCCAGCAGCTCACCAGGGGGTGAAGGCAGTGAGCAGTTCTTC. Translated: CASSSPGGEGSEQFF.

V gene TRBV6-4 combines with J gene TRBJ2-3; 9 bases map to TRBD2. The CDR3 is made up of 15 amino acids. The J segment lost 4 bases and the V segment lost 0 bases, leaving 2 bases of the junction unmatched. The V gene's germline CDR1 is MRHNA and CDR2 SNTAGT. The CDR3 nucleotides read TGTGCCAGCAGTGACTCTGGCGGGGGGGCAGATACGCAGTATTTT. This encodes CASSDSGGGADTQYF.

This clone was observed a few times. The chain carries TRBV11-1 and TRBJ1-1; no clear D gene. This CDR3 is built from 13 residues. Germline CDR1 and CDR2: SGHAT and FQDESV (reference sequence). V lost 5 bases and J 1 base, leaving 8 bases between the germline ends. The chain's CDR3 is CASSPTENTEAFF. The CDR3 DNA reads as TGTGCCAGCAGCCCCACAGAGAACACTGAAGCTTTCTTT.

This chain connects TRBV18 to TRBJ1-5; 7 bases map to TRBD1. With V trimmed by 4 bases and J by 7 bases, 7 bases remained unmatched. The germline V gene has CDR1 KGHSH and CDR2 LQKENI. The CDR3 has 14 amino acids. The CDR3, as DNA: TGTGCCAGCTCACTGAAACAGGGGAAGCAGCCCCAGCATTTT. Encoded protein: CASSLKQGKQPQHF.

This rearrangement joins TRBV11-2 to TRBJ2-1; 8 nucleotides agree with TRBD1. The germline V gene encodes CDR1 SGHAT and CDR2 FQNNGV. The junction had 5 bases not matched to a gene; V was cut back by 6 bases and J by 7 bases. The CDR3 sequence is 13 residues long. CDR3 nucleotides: TGTGCCAGCAGACGAAACAGGGGGAATGAGCAGTTCTTC. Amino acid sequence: CASRRNRGNEQFF.

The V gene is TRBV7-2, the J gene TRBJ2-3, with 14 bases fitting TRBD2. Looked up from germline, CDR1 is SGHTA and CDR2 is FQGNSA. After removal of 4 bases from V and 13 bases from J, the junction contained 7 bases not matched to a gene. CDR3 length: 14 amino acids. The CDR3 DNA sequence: TGTGCCAGCAGCTCGGGACTAGCGGGAGTTCGGGAGTATTTT. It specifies CASSSGLAGVREYF. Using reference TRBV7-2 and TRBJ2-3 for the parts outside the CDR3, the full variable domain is GAGVSQSPSNKVTEKGKDVELRCDPISGHTALYWYRQSLGQGLEFLIYFQGNSAPDKSGLPSDRFSAERTGGSVSTLTIQRTQQEDSAVYLCASSSGLAGVREYFGPGTRLTVL.

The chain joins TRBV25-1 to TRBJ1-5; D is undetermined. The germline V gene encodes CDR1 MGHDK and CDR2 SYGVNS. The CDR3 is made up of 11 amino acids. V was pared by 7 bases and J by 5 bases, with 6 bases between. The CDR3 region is CASTLDQPQHF. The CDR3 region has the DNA TGTGCCAGCACCTTAGATCAGCCCCAGCATTTT.

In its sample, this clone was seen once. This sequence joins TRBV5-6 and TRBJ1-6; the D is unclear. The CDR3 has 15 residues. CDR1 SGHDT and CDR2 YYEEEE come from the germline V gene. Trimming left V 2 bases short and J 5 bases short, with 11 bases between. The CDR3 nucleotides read TGTGCCAGCAGCTTCGGGGTGGGCGATAATTCACCCCTCCACTTT. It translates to CASSFGVGDNSPLHF.

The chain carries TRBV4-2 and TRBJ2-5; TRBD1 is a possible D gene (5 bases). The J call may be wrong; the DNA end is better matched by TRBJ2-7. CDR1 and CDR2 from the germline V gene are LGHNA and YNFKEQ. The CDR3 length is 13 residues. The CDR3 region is CASSLGRAYEQYF. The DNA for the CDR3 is TGTGCCAGCAGCCTGGGCAGGGCCTACGAGCAGTACTTC.

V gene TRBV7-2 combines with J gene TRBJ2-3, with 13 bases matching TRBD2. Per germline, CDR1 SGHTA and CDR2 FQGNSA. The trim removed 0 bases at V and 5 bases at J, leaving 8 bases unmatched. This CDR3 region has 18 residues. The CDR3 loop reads CASSLARTSGGHRDTQYF. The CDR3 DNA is TGTGCCAGCAGCTTAGCCAGGACTAGCGGGGGACATAGAGATACGCAGTATTTT. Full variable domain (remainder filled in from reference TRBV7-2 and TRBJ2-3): GAGVSQSPSNKVTEKGKDVELRCDPISGHTALYWYRQSLGQGLEFLIYFQGNSAPDKSGLPSDRFSAERTGGSVSTLTIQRTQQEDSAVYLCASSLARTSGGHRDTQYFGPGTRLTVL.

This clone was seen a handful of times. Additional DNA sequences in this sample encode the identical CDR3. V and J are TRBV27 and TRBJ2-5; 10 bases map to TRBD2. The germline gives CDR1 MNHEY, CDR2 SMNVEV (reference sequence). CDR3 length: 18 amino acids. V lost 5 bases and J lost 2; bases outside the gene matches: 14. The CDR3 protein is CASSPSRTSGALQETQYF. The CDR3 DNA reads TGTGCCAGCAGTCCCTCGCGGACTAGCGGAGCGTTACAAGAGACCCAGTACTTC.

The CDR3 DNA follows: TGTGCCAGCCGGGGCGGCGCGGGGCTCACAGATACGCAGTATTTT. Its translation: CASRGGAGLTDTQYF. The V gene is TRBV6-5, the J gene TRBJ2-3; D possibly corresponds to TRBD2 (6 bases). Germline-derived CDR1 and CDR2 are MNHEY and SVGAGI. The CDR3 length is 15 residues. V was clipped by 8 bases and J by 2 bases, with 17 bases between them.

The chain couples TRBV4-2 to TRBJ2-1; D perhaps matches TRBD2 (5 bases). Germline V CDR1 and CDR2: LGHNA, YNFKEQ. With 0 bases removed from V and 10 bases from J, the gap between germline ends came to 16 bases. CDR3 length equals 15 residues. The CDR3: CASSQDRTRVHEQFF. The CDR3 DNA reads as TGTGCCAGCAGCCAAGACCGGACTCGCGTCCACGAGCAGTTCTTC.

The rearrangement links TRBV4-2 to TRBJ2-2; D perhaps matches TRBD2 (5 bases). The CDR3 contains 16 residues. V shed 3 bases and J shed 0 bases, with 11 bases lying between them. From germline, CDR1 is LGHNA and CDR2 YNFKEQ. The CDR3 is CASSHRLLANTGELFF. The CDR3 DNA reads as TGTGCCAGCAGCCACCGACTACTAGCGAACACCGGGGAGCTGTTTTTT.

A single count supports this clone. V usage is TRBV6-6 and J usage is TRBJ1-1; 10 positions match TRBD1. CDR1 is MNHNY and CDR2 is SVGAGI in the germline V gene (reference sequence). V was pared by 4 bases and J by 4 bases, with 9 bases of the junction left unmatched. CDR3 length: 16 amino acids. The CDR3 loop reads CASSSSQGQGSTEAFF. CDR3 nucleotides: TGTGCCAGCAGTTCCTCCCAGGGACAGGGGAGCACTGAAGCTTTCTTT.